Sequencing of this TCR beta chain was carried out in a study of blood T cell repertoires in COVID-19. About the study: Specimens from acute and convalescent COVID-19 originated in the United States, Italy and Spain. From T cells, B-cell-depleted T cells, or PBMCs came the material, which was cDNA or gDNA.

Per the authors' pipeline: From reference gene primer amplification, estimates of nucleated cell counts were derived. Generated by immunoSEQ multiplex PCR, the TCRdb table keeps only in-frame clones and is missing some. V, J and clone size reflect that table, while D and trimming were determined from the DNA. Of roughly 13,000 clones listed, around four fifths are singletons. The CDR3 spans 14 residues. CDR1 and CDR2 (germline): SGHTA, FQGNSA. V gave up 5 bases and J gave up 0 bases, with 10 bases separating them. The clonotype was recovered from a man aged 40-49 years with active or convalescent COVID-19. Sequenced material: peripheral blood. The V gene is TRBV7-2, the J gene TRBJ1-1; D gene uncertain. As DNA, the CDR3 is TGTGCCAGCAGCCAGACAAACTTGAACACTGAAGCTTTCTTT. Residues: CASSQTNLNTEAFF.